This T cell receptor beta chain appears in the sequencing data of a study of persistence of HIV-infected CD4 T cells. Across the study: The sample holds CD4+ T cells responsive to CMV or HIV-1 Gag. Study-wide findings and caveats: Proviral oligoclonality tracked with TCR oligoclonality within the same sorted cells.

About this clone itself: Antigen specificity is unknown.

Overlapping HIV-1 Gag 15-mer peptides at roughly 1 ug per peptide per mL were used. CD40L/CD69 double-negative CD45RO-high memory CD4+ T cells were collected. Adults with HIV-1 started suppressive ART while chronically infected. PBMCs were depleted of CD8+ T cells before stimulation. This was the immunoSEQ version 4 assay in survey mode. Here immunoSEQ multiplex PCR was the method, and the copy in TCRdb shows in-frame clones only, minus some. The sample includes about 36,000 clones, approximately 78% seen only once; the top ten take 0.9% to 1%. V gave up 3 bases and J gave up 5 bases, with 16 bases separating them. CDR1 and CDR2 from the germline V gene are SGHDN and FVKESK. The CDR3 consists of 15 residues.

The J gene is TRBJ1-2, the V gene TRBV14; D call uncertain. Sequencing used cultured CD4+ T cells from PBMCs, obtained from a patient who received antiretroviral therapy. The TCR originated in an adult with HIV. The donor label of this sample is uncertain. The DNA of the CDR3 is TGTGCCAGCAGCCACTATGACACCCCTAGTTATGGCTACACCTTC. Amino acid sequence: CASSHYDTPSYGYTF.